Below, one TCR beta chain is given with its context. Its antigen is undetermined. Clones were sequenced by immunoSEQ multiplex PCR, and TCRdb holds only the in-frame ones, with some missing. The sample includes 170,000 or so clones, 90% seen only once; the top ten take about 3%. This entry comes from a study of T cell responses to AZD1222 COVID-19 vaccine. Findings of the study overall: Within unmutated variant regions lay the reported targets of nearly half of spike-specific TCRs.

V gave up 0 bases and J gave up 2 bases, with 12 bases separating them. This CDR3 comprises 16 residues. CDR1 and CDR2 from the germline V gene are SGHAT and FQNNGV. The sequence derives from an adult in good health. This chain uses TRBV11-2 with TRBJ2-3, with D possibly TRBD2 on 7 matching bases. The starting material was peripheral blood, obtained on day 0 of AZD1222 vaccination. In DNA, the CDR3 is TGTGCCAGCAGCTTAGAGCGGGGGCCATCCACAGATACGCAGTATTTT. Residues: CASSLERGPSTDTQYF.